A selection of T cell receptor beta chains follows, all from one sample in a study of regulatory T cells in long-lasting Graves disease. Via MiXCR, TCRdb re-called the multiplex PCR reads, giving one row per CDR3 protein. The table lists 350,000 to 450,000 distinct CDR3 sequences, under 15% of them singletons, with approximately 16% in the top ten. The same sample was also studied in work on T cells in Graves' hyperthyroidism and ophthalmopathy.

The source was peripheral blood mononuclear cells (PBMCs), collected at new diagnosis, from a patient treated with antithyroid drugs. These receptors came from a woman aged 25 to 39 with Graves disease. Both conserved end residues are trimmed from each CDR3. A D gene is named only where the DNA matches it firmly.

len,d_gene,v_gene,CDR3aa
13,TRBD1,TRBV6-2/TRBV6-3,ASSSGGANTGELF
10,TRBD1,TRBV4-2,VSRRQGDEQF
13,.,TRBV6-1,ASSVIGSDQGEQY
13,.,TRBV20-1,SAREVRSGRETQY
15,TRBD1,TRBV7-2,ASSLGVGDRYKNIQY
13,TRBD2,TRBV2,ASSVGLAAYNEQF
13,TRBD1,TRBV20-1,SAHSTGDGTDTQY
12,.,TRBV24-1,ATSDSWNQETQY
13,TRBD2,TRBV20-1,SARAWREGSYEQY
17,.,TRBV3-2,ASSQETDRGLLVTGELF
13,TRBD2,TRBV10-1,ASSDLRENPYEQY
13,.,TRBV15,ATRAPGQLNQPQH
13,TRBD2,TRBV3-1,ASSNREGRRSEQY
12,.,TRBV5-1,ASSPGTYQETQY
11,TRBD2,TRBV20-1,SASSGRSYEQY